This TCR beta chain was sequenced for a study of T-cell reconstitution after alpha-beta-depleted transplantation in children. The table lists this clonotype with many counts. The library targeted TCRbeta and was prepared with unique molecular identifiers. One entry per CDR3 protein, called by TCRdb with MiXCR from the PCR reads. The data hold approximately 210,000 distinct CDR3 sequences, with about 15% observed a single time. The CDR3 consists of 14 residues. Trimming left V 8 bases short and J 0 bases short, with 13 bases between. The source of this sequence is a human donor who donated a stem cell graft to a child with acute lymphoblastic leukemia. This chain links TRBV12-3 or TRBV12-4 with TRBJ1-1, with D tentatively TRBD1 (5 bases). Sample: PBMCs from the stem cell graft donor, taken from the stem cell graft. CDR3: CASGDSLMNTEAFF. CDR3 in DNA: TGTGCCAGCGGAGACAGTCTCATGAACACTGAAGCTTTCTTT.